Below are 9 T cell receptor beta chains sequenced from a single sample in a study of blood T cell repertoires in COVID-19 (dated by TCRdb to 2018 to 2021). Library preparation was by the immunoSEQ multiplex PCR assay. Imported from immuneACCESS, the table was reduced by TCRdb to in-frame sequences with V and J called. These copies leave out some clones; in studies compared against another copy, an unresolved V gene accounts for under half, and the cause of the remainder is not known. The sample includes approximately 500,000 clones, with about 89% observed a single time. Roughly 7.3% of the sample is held by the ten biggest clonotypes. The sequenced material came from peripheral blood. The receptors were gathered from a woman in her forties or fifties with COVID-19, enrolled during active disease.

This clone was recorded once. The chain uses TRBV9 and TRBJ2-2, with TRBD2 identical over 7 bases. Germline values: CDR1 SGDLS, CDR2 YYNGEE. The CDR3 consists of 12 residues. V was clipped by 4 bases and J by 6 bases; unmatched bases: 0. The CDR3 region has the DNA TGTGCCAGCAGCCGGGGGGCCGGGGAGCTGTTTTTT. This translates into CASSRGAGELFF.

The genes are TRBV20-1 and TRBJ1-2; 9 nucleotides agree with TRBD1. V lost 6 bases and J lost 7; bases outside the gene matches: 3. The CDR3 contains 11 residues. Germline values: CDR1 DFQATT, CDR2 SNEGSKA (reference sequence). The CDR3 spells CSAAQGAGYTF. DNA for the CDR3: TGCAGTGCAGCACAGGGGGCTGGCTACACCTTC.

This clone came up once. The V call is TRBV27, the J call TRBJ1-2; D not resolved. The V gene lost 1 base and the J gene lost 0 bases, with 12 bases spanning the gap. The CDR3 runs to 16 residues. Germline V gene lookup returns CDR1 MNHEY and CDR2 SMNVEV (reference sequence). CDR3 region: CASSLFPQLANYGYTF. Here the CDR3 DNA reads TGTGCCAGCAGTTTATTCCCACAGCTGGCTAACTATGGCTACACCTTC.

The chain joins TRBV15 to TRBJ1-1, with TRBD1 as a possible D gene (5 bases). Germline V gene lookup returns CDR1 LNHNV and CDR2 YYDKDF (reference sequence). The V end was cut by 0 bases, the J end by 6 bases, with 11 bases between. The CDR3 is 14 amino acids. CDR3 region: CATSRDQGAPEAFF. The DNA for the CDR3 is TGTGCCACCAGCAGAGATCAGGGCGCACCTGAAGCTTTCTTT.

In nucleotides, the CDR3 is TGTGCCACCAGTCCTTCAGGGAACGGTGAGCAGTTCTTC. Its translation: CATSPSGNGEQFF. This chain joins TRBV24-1 and TRBJ2-1; D might be TRBD1 (5 bases). This CDR3 has 13 residues. The germline V and J ends were trimmed by 6 bases and 9 bases, with 14 bases remaining between them. The germline gives CDR1 KGHDR, CDR2 SFDVKD.

The rearrangement links TRBV13 to TRBJ2-1; D call uncertain. V was cut by 5 bases and J by 10 bases, with 9 bases left in between. CDR3 length: 11 residues. CDR1 and CDR2 (germline): PRHDT, FYEKMQ (reference sequence). CDR3: CASSPPREQFF. The CDR3 region has the DNA TGTGCCAGCAGCCCCCCCAGAGAGCAGTTCTTC.

The rearrangement joins TRBV4-1 to TRBJ1-5; the match to TRBD1 covers 12 bases. This CDR3 is 16 amino acids long. V lost 1 base to trimming and J lost 6 bases; unmatched junction nucleotides: 4. Germline loops: CDR1 MGHRA, CDR2 YSYEKL. CDR3 loop: CASSQGDRGRRQPQHF. The DNA for the CDR3 is TGCGCCAGCAGCCAAGGGGACAGGGGGCGTCGTCAGCCCCAGCATTTT.

The V call is TRBV12-3 or TRBV12-4, the J call TRBJ1-6, with D maybe TRBD1 (5 bases). V lost 5 bases, J lost 10 bases, and 6 bases lay in between. The CDR3 is 11 residues long. The CDR3 coding sequence is TGTGCCAGCAGTCGACAGTCACCCCTCCACTTT. This encodes CASSRQSPLHF.

In this sample, this clone turned up a few times. The rearrangement links TRBV27 to TRBJ1-1; D call uncertain. Germline CDR1 MNHEY, CDR2 SMNVEV (reference sequence). Trimming shortened V by 6 bases and J by 2 bases, and 10 bases separated the two germline ends. This CDR3 has 13 amino acids. This CDR3 is CASRHSLNTEAFF. DNA for the CDR3: TGTGCCAGCAGGCACAGCCTTAACACTGAAGCTTTCTTT.